One and the same sample provided the 4 T cell receptor beta chains below, sequenced in a study of T cell repertoires in cytomegalovirus infection. TCRdb re-called the reads through MiXCR, storing one row per CDR3 protein. The sample records about 770,000 distinct CDR3 sequences, under 35% being singletons. Their specific antigens are unknown. The sample consisted of cultured CD8+ T cells from PBMCs, taken from culture after CMV antigen stimulation. These receptors were collected from a human donor in good health (CMV status not recorded). Some clones in this sample may be carry-over from other donors' samples.

This clonotype was seen a handful of times. V gene TRBV6-2 or TRBV6-3 combines with J gene TRBJ2-5, with TRBD2 matching over 11 bases. CDR3 size: 15 residues. From germline, CDR1 is MNHEY and CDR2 SVGEGT. Losses at the gene ends were 9 bases for V and 3 bases for J; bases not matched to a gene: 9. The CDR3 is CASEGTSGWEETQYF. The CDR3 bases are TGTGCCAGTGAGGGGACTAGCGGCTGGGAAGAGACCCAGTACTTC.

The chain recombines TRBV28 with TRBJ1-1; D is unclear. The CDR3 consists of 15 residues. The germline CDR1 and CDR2 sequences are MDHEN and SYDVKM. V lost 5 bases, J lost 1 base, and 14 bases lay in between. Written as DNA, the CDR3 is TGTGCCAGCAGTGTCACCTTTGAGAAGAACACTGAAGCTTTCTTT. This encodes CASSVTFEKNTEAFF.

This clonotype showed up many times. This chain links TRBV7-9 with TRBJ1-2; D is possibly TRBD1 (6 bases). From germline, CDR1 is SEHNR and CDR2 FQNEAQ (reference sequence). Trimming took 3 bases from V and 8 from J, leaving 16 bases between them. The length of the CDR3 is 14 residues. The CDR3 DNA sequence: TGTGCCAGCAGCTTCGGGGCAGGGGTCGGAGGCTACACCTTC. Translating gives CASSFGAGVGGYTF.

V gene TRBV6-2 or TRBV6-3 combines with J gene TRBJ2-7; 10 bases fit TRBD1. The germline V gene has CDR1 MNHEY and CDR2 SVGEGT. The length of the CDR3 is 15 residues. V dropped 3 bases and J dropped 6; count of bases not matched to a gene: 8. CDR3 coding DNA: TGTGCCAGCAGTTATCCCGGGACAGGGGTGGTCGAGCAGTACGTC. Protein product: CASSYPGTGVVEQYV.